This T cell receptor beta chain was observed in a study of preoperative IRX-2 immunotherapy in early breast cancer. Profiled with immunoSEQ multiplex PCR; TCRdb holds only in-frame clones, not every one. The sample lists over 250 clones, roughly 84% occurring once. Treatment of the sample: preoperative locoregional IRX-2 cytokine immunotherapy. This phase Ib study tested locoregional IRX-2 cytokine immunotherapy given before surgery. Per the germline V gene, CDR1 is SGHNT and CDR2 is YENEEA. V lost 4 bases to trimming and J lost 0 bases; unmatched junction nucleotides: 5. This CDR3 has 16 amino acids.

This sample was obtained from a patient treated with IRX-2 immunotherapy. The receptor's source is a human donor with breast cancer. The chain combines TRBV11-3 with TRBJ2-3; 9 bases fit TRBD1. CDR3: CASSSQGAASTDTQYF. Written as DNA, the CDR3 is TGTGCCAGCAGCTCACAGGGGGCTGCAAGCACAGATACGCAGTATTTT.